This T cell receptor (beta chain) was identified in a study of cytomegalovirus exposure and HLA in healthy donors. It was with 60 Vbeta and 13 Jbeta primers that the PCR ran. Assay: immunoSEQ multiplex PCR; the TCRdb copy retains only in-frame clones and omits some. The data show roughly 130,000 clones, 70% to 80% seen once. V lost 3 bases and J lost 3; bases outside the gene matches: 7. Germline CDR1 reads MDHEN; CDR2 reads SYDVKM. The CDR3 spans 15 residues. The chain uses TRBV28 and TRBJ2-7; 8 bases match TRBD2. The receptor's source is a woman in her 50s in good health and CMV-seropositive. The sequenced sample was PBMCs. The chain's CDR3 is CASSLSGGLGYEQYF. CDR3 DNA sequence: TGTGCCAGCAGTTTGTCGGGGGGGCTAGGCTACGAGCAGTACTTC. Combining the CDR3 with reference TRBV28 and TRBJ2-7 gives the whole variable domain DVKVTQSSRYLVKRTGEKVFLECVQDMDHENMFWYRQDPGLGLRLIYFSYDVKMKEKGDIPEGYSVSREKKERFSLILESASTNQTSMYLCASSLSGGLGYEQYFGPGTRLTVT.